The sequence of this T cell receptor (beta chain) was determined in a study of CD8 T cells in ankylosing spondylitis. Study observations and caveats: Disease-associated clones were reportedly significantly overrepresented in matched ankylosing spondylitis synovial fluid. Some motif variants were previously reported in reactive arthritis synovial fluid and blood.

Details on this clonotype: Its antigen is unknown.

The V gene's germline CDR1 is MGHRA and CDR2 YSYEKL. The CDR3 is made up of 16 amino acids. Trimming stripped 2 bases from V and 6 bases from J, with 17 bases between. TCRdb reprocessed the 5' RACE reads with MiXCR, giving one entry per CDR3 protein. This sample has some 33,000 distinct CDR3 sequences, with 14% found just once. This chain links TRBV4-1 with TRBJ2-1; D is perhaps TRBD1 (6 bases). This clonotype was obtained from a male donor with ankylosing spondylitis or in good health (not recorded which). The specimen sequenced was blood. CDR3 sequence (DNA): TGCGCCAGCAGCCAACCTTCCGGGACAAGGCGCAATGAGCAGTTCTTC. It encodes CASSQPSGTRRNEQFF.